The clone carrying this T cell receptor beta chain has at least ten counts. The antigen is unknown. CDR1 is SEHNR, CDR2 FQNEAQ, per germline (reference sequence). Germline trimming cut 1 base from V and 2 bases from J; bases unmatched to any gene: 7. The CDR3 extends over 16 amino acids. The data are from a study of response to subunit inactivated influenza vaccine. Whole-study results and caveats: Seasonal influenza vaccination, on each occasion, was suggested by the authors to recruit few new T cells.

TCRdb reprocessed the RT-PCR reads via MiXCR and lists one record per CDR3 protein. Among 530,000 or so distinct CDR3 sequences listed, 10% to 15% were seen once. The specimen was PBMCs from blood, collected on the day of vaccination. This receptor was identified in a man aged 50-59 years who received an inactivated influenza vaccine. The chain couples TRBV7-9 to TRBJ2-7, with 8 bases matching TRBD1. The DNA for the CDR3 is TGTGCCAGCAGCTTAGTGGGGGGACAGGTTACCTACGAGCAGTACTTC. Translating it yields CASSLVGGQVTYEQYF.